The clone carrying this TCR beta chain was detected once. Participants were aged 18 to 89 years, lived in 24 US areas, and enrolled virtually. Cohort allocation depended upon clinical history that participants reported. Methods used by the authors: Counts of nucleated cells, estimated from reference gene primer amplification, were obtained. The assay was immunoSEQ multiplex PCR, and TCRdb's table has in-frame clones only and misses some. From that table come the V and J calls and clone size; the DNA was used to work out D and trimming. The sample records some 200,000 clones, 87% being singletons. The data stem from a study of blood T cell repertoires in COVID-19. For the study at large: Samples of COVID-19 (acute and convalescent) were obtained from the United States, Italy and Spain.

From germline, CDR1 is ENHRY and CDR2 SYGVKD. The CDR3 is made up of 16 amino acids. V was trimmed by 0 bases and J by 6 bases, leaving 17 bases between them. The sequence came from a young man in a cohort exposed to, infected with or recovered from COVID-19 (not recorded which). The sequencing input was PBMCs or T cells enriched from blood (not recorded which). The gene calls are TRBV10-3 and TRBJ1-1; tentatively, D is TRBD1 (5 bases). The CDR3 sequence: CAISESKQAEKAEAFF. Here the CDR3 DNA reads TGTGCCATCAGTGAGTCGAAACAGGCTGAGAAGGCTGAAGCTTTCTTT.